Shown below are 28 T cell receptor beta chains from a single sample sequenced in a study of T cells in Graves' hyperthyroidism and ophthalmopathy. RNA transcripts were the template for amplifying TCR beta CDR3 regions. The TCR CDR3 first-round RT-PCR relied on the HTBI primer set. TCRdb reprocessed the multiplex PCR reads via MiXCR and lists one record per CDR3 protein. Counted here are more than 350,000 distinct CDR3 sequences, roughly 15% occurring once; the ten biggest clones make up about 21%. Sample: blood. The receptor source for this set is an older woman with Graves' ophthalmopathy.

Here the CDR3 DNA reads TGTGCCAGTAGTAGTTTAGCGGGAGGGCCGATAGATGAGCAGTTCTTC. Translation gives CASSSLAGGPIDEQFF. V gene TRBV19 combines with J gene TRBJ2-1, with TRBD2 identical over 11 bases. Trimming removed 4 bases from V and 8 bases from J; junction bases left unmatched: 10. This CDR3 is built from 16 residues. Germline V gene lookup returns CDR1 LNHDA and CDR2 SQIVND (reference sequence).

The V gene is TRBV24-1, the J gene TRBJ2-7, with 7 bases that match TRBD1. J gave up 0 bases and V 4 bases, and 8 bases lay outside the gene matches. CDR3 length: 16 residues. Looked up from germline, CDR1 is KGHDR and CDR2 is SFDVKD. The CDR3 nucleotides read TGTGCCACCAGTGACCAGGGGGTCTCGGGCTCCTACGAGCAGTACTTC. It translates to CATSDQGVSGSYEQYF.

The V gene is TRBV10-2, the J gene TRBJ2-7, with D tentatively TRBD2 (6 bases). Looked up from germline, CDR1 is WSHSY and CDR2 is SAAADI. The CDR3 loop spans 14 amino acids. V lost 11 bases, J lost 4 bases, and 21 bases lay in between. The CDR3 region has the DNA TGCGCCGCAACCCCCAGCGGAGGGTCGTACGAGCAGTACTTC. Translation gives CAATPSGGSYEQYF.

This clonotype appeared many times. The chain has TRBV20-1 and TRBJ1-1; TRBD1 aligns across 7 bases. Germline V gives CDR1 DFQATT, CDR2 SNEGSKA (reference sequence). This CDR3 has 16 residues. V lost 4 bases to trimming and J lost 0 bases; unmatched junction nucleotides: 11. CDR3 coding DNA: TGCAGTGCTAAGGACAGGCAGGAGAGGTTGAACACTGAAGCTTTCTTT. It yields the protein CSAKDRQERLNTEAFF.

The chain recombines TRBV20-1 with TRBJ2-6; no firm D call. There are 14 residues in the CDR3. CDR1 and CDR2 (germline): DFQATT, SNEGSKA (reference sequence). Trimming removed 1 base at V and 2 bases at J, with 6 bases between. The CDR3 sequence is CSARAIPGANVLTF. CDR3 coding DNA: TGCAGTGCTAGAGCGATTCCTGGGGCCAACGTCCTGACTTTC.

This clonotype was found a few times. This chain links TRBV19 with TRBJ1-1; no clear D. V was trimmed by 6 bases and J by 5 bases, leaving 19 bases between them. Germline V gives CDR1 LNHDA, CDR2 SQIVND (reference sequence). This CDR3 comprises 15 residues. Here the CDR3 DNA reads TGTGCCAGTAGAACGGGTCAGGAAAGGTGGACTGAAGCTTTCTTT. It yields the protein CASRTGQERWTEAFF.

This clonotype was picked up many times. DNA for the CDR3: TGTGCCAGCAGCTTAGCGGTAGATCAGCCCCAGCATTTT. Amino acid sequence: CASSLAVDQPQHF. The chain uses TRBV7-6 and TRBJ1-5, with no clear D. The CDR3 length is 13 residues. Per the germline V gene, CDR1 is SGHVS and CDR2 is FNYEAQ. V lost 0 bases, J lost 5 bases, and 5 bases lay in between.

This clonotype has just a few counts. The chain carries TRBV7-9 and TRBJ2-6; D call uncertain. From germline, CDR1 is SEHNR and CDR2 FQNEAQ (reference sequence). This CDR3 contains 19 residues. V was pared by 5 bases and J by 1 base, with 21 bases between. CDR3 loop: CASSTWTSSLVSGANVLTF. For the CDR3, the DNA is TGTGCCAGCAGCACCTGGACCTCGAGTCTCGTGTCTGGGGCCAACGTCCTGACTTTC.

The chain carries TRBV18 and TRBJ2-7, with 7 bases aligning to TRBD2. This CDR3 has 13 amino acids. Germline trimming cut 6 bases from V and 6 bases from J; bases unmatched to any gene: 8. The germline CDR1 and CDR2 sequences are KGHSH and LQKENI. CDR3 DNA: TGTGCCAGCTCTCCCCTTGCGGGGGTCGAGCAGTACTTC. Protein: CASSPLAGVEQYF.

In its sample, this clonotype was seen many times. CDR3 amino acids: CASSQAGRYEQYF. CDR3 in DNA: TGCGCCAGCAGTCAAGCGGGCCGCTACGAGCAGTACTTC. The gene calls are TRBV5-1 and TRBJ2-7; maybe TRBD2 (6 bases). V shed 5 bases and J shed 3 bases, with 12 bases lying between them. This CDR3 spans 13 amino acids. Germline V CDR1 and CDR2: SGHRS, YFSETQ.

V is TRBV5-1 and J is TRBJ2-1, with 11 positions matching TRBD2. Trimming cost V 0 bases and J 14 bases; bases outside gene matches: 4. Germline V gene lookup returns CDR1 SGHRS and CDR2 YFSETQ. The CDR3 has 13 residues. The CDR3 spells CASSLVSGRAEFF. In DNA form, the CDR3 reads TGCGCCAGCAGCTTGGTTAGCGGGAGGGCCGAGTTCTTC.

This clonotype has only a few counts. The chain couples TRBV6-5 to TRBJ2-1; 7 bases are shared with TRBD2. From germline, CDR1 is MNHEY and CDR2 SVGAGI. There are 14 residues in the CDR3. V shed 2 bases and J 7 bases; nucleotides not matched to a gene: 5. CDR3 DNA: TGTGCCAGCAGTTACCGGACCGGGGGGAATGAGCAGTTCTTC. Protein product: CASSYRTGGNEQFF.

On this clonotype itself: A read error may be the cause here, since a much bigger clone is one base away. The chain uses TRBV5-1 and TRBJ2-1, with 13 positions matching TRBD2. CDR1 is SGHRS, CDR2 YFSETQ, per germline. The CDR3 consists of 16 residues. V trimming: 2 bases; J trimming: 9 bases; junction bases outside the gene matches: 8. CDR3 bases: TGCGCCAGCAGCTTATGGTCCGGGACTAGCGGGATTGAGCAGTTCTTC. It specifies CASSLWSGTSGIEQFF.

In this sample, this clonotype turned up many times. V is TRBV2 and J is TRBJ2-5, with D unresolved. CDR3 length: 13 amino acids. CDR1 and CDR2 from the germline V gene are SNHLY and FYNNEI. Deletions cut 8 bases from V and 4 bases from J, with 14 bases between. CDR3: CASEPGRLETQYF. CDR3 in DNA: TGTGCCAGCGAACCCGGAAGGTTAGAGACCCAGTACTTC.

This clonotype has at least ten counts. This CDR3 is CASSPGDGAMNTEAFF. The DNA of the CDR3 is TGTGCCAGCAGCCCGGGGGACGGCGCCATGAACACTGAAGCTTTCTTT. V and J are TRBV5-5 and TRBJ1-1; a weak D match, TRBD1 (5 bases). This CDR3 is 16 amino acids long. V was cut by 4 bases and J by 0 bases, with 16 bases left in between. Germline V CDR1 and CDR2: SGHKS, YYEKEE (reference sequence).

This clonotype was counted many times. DNA of the CDR3: TGTGCCAGCTCACCGGACAGGGGGCTCTACAATGAGCAGTTCTTC. It encodes CASSPDRGLYNEQFF. The rearrangement uses TRBV18 and TRBJ2-1, with TRBD1 matching 11 bases. Germline lookup yields CDR1 KGHSH and CDR2 LQKENI. V was clipped by 3 bases and J by 3 bases; unmatched bases: 1. This CDR3 has 15 residues.

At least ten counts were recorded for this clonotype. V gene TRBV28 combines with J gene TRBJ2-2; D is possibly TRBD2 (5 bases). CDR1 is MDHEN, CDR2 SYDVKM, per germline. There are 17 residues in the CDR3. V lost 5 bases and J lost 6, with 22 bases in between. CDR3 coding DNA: TGTGCCAGCAGTCCGACGGGAAACATCTGGGAATCCGGGGAGCTGTTTTTT. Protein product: CASSPTGNIWESGELFF.

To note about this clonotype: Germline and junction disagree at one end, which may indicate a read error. The CDR3 here is CASSVKADSNQPKYF. CDR3 sequence (DNA): TGTGCCAGTAGCGTCAAGGCCGATAGCAATCAGCCCAAGTATTTT. The chain has TRBV19 and TRBJ1-5; no firm D call. The CDR3 runs to 15 residues. CDR1 is LNHDA and CDR2 is SQIVND in the germline V gene (reference sequence).

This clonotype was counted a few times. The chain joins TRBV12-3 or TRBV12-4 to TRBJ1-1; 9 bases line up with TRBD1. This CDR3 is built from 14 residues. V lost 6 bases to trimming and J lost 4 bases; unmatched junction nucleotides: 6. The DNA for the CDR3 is TGTGCCAGCAGAAGGGGACAGGGAATCACTGAAGCTTTCTTT. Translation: CASRRGQGITEAFF.

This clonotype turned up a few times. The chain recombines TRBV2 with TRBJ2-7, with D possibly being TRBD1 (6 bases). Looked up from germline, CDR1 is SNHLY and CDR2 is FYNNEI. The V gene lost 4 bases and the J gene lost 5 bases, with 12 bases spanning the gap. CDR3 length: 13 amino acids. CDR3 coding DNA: TGTGCCAGCAGTGGCGCAGGGGTCCACGAGCAGTACTTC. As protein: CASSGAGVHEQYF.

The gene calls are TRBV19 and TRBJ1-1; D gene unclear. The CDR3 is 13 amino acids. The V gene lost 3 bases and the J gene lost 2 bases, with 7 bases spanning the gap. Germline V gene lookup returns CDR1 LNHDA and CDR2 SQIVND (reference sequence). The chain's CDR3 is CASSIKSNTEAFF. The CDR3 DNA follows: TGTGCCAGTAGTATTAAATCTAACACTGAAGCTTTCTTT.

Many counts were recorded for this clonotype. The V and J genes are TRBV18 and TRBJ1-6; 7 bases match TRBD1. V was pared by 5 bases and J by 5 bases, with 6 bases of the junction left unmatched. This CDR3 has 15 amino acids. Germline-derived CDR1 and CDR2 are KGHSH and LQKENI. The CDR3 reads CASSSTGRDNSPLHF. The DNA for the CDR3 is TGTGCCAGCTCATCGACAGGGAGAGATAATTCACCCCTCCACTTT.

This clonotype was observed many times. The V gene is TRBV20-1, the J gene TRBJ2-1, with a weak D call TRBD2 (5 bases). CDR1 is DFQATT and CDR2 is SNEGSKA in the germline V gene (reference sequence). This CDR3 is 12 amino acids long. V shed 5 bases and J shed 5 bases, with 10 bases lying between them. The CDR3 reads CSAGSVNNEQFF. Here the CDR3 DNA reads TGCAGTGCTGGGAGCGTCAACAATGAGCAGTTCTTC.

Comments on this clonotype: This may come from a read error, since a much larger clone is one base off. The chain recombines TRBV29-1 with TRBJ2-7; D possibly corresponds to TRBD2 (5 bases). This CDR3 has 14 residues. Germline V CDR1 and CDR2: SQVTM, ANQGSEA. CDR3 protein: CSAEVASGGYEQYF. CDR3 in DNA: TGCAGCGCTGAAGTTGCCAGCGGTGGGTACGAGCAGTACTTC.

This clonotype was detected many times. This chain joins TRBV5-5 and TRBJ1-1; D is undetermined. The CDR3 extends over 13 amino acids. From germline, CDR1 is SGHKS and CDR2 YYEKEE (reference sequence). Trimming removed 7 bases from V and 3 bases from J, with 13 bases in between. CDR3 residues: CASRRTGDTEAFF. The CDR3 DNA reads TGTGCCAGCCGAAGGACTGGGGACACTGAAGCTTTCTTT.

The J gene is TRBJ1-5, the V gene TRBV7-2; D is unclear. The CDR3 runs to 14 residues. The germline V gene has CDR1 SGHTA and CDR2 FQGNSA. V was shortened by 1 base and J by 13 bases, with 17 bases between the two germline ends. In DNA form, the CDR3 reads TGTGCCAGCAGCTTAGAATTTTCCGGTGGGCGGCAGCATTTT. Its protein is CASSLEFSGGRQHF.

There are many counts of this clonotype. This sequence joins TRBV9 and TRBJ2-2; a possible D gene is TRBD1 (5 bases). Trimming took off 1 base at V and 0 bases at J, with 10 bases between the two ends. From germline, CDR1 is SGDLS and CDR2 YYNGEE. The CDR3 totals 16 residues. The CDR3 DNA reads TGTGCCAGCAGCGTAACGTCAGGGTCGAACACCGGGGAGCTGTTTTTT. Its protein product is CASSVTSGSNTGELFF.

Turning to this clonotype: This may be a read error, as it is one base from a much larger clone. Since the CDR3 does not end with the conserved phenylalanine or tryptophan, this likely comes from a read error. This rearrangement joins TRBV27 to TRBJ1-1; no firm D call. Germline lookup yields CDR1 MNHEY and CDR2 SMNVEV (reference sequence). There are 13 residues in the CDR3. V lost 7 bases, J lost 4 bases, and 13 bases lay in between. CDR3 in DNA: TGTGCCAGCAAGAACGAGGGTTTCACTGAAGCTTTCCTT. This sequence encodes CASKNEGFTEAFL.